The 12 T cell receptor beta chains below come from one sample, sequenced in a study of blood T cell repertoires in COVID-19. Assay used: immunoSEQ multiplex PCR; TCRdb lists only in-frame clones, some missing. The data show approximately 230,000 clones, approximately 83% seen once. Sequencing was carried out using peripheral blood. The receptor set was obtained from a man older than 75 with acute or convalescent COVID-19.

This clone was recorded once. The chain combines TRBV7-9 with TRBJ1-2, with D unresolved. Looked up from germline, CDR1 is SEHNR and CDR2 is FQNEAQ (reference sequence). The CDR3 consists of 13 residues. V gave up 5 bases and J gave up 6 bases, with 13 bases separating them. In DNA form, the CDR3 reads TGTGCCAGCAGCACTCAGGTTCGCGATGGCTACACCTTC. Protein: CASSTQVRDGYTF.

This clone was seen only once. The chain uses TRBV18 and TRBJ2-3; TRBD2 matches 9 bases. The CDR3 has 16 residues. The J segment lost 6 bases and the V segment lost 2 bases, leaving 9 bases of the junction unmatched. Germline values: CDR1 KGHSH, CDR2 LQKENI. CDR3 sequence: CASSPGRLAGTDTQYF. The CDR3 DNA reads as TGTGCCAGCTCACCAGGGCGGCTAGCGGGAACGGATACGCAGTATTTT. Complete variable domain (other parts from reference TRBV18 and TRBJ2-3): NAGVMQNPRHLVRRRGQEARLRCSPMKGHSHVYWYRQLPEEGLKFMVYLQKENIIDESGMPKERFSAEFPKEGPSILRIQQVVRGDSAAYFCASSPGRLAGTDTQYFGPGTRLTVL.

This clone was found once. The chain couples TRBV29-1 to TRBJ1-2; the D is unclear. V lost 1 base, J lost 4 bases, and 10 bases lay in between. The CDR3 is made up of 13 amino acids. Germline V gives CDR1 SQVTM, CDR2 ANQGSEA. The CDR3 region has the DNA TGCAGCGTTGAAGGGCGCGAGCGCTATGGCTACACCTTC. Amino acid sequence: CSVEGRERYGYTF.

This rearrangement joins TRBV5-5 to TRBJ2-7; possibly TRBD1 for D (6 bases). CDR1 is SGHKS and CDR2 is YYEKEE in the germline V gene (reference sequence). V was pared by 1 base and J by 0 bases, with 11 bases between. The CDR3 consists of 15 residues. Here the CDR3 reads CASSLTGTSSYEQYF. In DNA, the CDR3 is TGTGCCAGCAGCTTGACAGGGACGAGCTCCTACGAGCAGTACTTC.

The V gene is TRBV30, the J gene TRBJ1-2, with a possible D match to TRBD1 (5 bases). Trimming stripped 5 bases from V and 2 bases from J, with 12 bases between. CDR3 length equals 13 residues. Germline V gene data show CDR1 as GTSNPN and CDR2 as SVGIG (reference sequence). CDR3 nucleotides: TGTGCCTGGGGACAAGCAAGGAACTATGGCTACACCTTC. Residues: CAWGQARNYGYTF.

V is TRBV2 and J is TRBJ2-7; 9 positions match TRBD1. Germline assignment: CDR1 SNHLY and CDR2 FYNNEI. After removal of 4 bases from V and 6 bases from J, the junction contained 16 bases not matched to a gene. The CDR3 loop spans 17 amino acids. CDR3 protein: CASSAADYWTGAGEQYF. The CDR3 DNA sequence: TGTGCCAGCAGTGCAGCTGATTACTGGACAGGGGCGGGCGAGCAGTACTTC.

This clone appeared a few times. The CDR3 protein is CASSSPGLAGSYEQYF. The CDR3, as DNA: TGTGCCAGCAGTTCTCCGGGACTAGCGGGGTCCTACGAGCAGTACTTC. The V gene is TRBV6-5, the J gene TRBJ2-7, with TRBD2 matching 13 bases. Unmatched junction bases numbered 4, after V lost 4 bases and J lost 1 base. The CDR3 covers 16 residues. Looked up from germline, CDR1 is MNHEY and CDR2 is SVGAGI.

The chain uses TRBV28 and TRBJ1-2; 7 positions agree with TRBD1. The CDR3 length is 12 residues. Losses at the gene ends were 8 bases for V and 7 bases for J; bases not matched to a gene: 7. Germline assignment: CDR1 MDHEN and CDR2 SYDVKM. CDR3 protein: CASRLTGSGYTF. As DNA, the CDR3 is TGTGCCAGCCGATTGACAGGGAGTGGCTACACCTTC.

CDR3 bases: TGTGCCAGCCTCGTGCGGACGGGGAACTATGGCTACACCTTC. It specifies CASLVRTGNYGYTF. The chain uses TRBV6-4 and TRBJ1-2, with D unresolved. Germline assignment: CDR1 MRHNA and CDR2 SNTAGT. V lost 8 bases and J 2 bases, leaving 15 bases between the germline ends. The length of the CDR3 is 14 residues.

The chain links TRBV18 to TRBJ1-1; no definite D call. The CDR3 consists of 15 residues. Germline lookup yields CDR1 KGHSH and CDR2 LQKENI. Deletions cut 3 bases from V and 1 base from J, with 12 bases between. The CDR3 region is CASSPGSGRNTEAFF. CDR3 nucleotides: TGTGCCAGCTCACCTGGGTCTGGGCGGAACACTGAAGCTTTCTTT.

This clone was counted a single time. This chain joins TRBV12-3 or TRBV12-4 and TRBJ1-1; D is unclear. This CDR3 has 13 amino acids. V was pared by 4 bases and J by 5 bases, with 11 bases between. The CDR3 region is CASSSRDGTEAFF. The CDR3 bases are TGTGCCAGCAGTTCGAGGGATGGGACTGAAGCTTTCTTT.

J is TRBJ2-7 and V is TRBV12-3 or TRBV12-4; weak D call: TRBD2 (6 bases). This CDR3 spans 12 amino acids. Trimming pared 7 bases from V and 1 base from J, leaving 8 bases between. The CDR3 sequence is CASTRGSYEQYF. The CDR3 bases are TGTGCCAGCACCCGGGGGTCCTACGAGCAGTACTTC.